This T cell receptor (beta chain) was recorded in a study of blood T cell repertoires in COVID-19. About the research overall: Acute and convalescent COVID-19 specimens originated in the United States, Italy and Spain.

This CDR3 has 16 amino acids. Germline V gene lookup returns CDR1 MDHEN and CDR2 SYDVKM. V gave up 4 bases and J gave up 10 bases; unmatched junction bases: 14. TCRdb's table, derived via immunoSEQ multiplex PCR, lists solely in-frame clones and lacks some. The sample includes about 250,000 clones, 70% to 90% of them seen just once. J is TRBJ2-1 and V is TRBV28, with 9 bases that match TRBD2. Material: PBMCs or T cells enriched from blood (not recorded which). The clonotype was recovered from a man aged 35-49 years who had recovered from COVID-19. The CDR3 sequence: CASSSVSSGRPEEQFF. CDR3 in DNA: TGTGCCAGCAGTTCCGTTTCGAGCGGGAGGCCAGAGGAGCAGTTCTTC.